Given below is one TCR beta chain in context. The entry originates in a study of blood T cell repertoires in COVID-19. Study information: From T cells, B-cell-depleted T cells, or PBMCs came the material, which was cDNA or gDNA.

Repertoires were generated with immunoSEQ multiplex PCR, while TCRdb's copy carries only in-frame clones and drops some. This table has some 130,000 clones, over 60% appearing once. The CDR3 length is 15 residues. V lost 2 bases, J lost 1 base, and 9 bases lay in between. CDR1 is MNHEY and CDR2 is SVGEGT in the germline V gene. This clonotype originated in a woman aged 80 or over with acute or convalescent COVID-19. Sequencing input: peripheral blood. The chain is built from TRBV6-2 or TRBV6-3 and TRBJ2-4, with D perhaps TRBD2 (6 bases). CDR3 sequence (DNA): TGTGCCAGCAGTTACGGCGGGACCGCCAAAAACATTCAGTACTTC. Its translation: CASSYGGTAKNIQYF.